This paragraph covers one T cell receptor beta chain sequence. The source of the sample is a study of blood T cell repertoires in COVID-19. Background on the study: The cDNA or gDNA used as material had been derived from T cells, B-cell-depleted T cells, or PBMCs.

Some clones are missing from TCRdb's copy, which holds only in-frame ones; the method was immunoSEQ multiplex PCR. The sample consists of 400,000 to 450,000 clones, approximately 89% of them appearing once. This sequence originates from a woman aged 40 to 55 with COVID-19, enrolled during active disease. Sequences were obtained from peripheral blood.

The CDR3 DNA reads as TGTGCCAGCAGCCAGGGACTAGCGGCCTCCTACGAGCAGTACTTC. Protein: CASSQGLAASYEQYF. This chain links TRBV7-8 with TRBJ2-7; 11 bases map to TRBD2. The V and J ends lost 5 bases and 0 bases, in that order; junction bases with no gene match: 3. The length of the CDR3 is 15 residues. The V gene's germline CDR1 is SGHVS and CDR2 FQNEAQ.